This T cell receptor beta chain was captured in a study of CD8 T cells in ankylosing spondylitis. The TCR beta libraries were generated through quantitative 5'-RACE incorporating molecular barcodes. TCRdb analysed the 5' RACE reads with MiXCR anew, one entry per CDR3 protein. The table has some 840,000 distinct CDR3 sequences, roughly 10% seen once. Findings of the study overall: A CD8+ phenotype characterized the disease-linked clones, which were relatively rare in peripheral blood. In ankylosing spondylitis patients, matched synovial fluid reportedly showed significant enrichment of disease-linked clones. Ankylosing spondylitis blood appeared to be characterized by a TCR beta motif of fewer than ten highly homologous variants.

This clonotype was counted many times. Its antigen is undetermined. Trimming took 7 bases from V and 4 from J, leaving 10 bases between them. Germline V gene lookup returns CDR1 SQVTM and CDR2 ANQGSEA. The CDR3 runs to 11 residues. The source is a male donor with ankylosing spondylitis. Sequencing used blood, either unsorted or a sorted T cell fraction (not recorded which). V usage is TRBV29-1 and J usage is TRBJ1-2, with D uncertain. This CDR3 reads CSALGSYGYTF. CDR3 DNA: TGCAGCGCCTTAGGTAGCTATGGCTACACCTTC.